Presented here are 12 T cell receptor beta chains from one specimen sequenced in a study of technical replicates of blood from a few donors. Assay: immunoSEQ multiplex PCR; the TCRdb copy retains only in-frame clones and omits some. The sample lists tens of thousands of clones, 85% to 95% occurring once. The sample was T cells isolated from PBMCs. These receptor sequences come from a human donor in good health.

The CDR3 coding sequence is TGTGCCAGCAGCGCCCGGGACAGGGGCGGAAAACTGTTTTTT. Translation: CASSARDRGGKLFF. The rearrangement joins TRBV11-2 to TRBJ1-4, with 10 bases fitting TRBD1. J gave up 10 bases and V 5 bases, and 7 bases lay outside the gene matches. The germline CDR1 and CDR2 sequences are SGHAT and FQNNGV. The CDR3 runs 14 residues.

CDR3 coding DNA: TGTGCCAGCAGCTACCGGACAGAGAACACTGAAGCTTTCTTT. It codes for CASSYRTENTEAFF. This chain links TRBV7-2 with TRBJ1-1; a weak D match, TRBD1 (6 bases). The germline V gene encodes CDR1 SGHTA and CDR2 FQGNSA. Trimming left V 4 bases short and J 1 base short, with 10 bases between. The CDR3 runs 14 residues.

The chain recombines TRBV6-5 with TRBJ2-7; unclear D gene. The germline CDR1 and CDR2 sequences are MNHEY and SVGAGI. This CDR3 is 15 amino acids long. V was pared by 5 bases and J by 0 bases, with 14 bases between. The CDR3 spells CASSVSRLSSYEQYF. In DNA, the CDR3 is TGTGCCAGCAGTGTCTCCAGACTCAGCTCCTACGAGCAGTACTTC.

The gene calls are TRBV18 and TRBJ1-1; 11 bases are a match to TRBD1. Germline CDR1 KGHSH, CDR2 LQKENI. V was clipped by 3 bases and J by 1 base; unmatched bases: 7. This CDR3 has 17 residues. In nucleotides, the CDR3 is TGTGCCAGCTCACCGATGGGACAGGGGGTTTCGAACACTGAAGCTTTCTTT. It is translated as CASSPMGQGVSNTEAFF.

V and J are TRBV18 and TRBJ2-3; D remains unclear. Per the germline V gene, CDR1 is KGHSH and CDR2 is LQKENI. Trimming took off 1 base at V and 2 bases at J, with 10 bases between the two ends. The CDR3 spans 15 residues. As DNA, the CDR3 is TGTGCCAGCTCACCACAGAGATCTATCACAGATACGCAGTATTTT. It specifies CASSPQRSITDTQYF.

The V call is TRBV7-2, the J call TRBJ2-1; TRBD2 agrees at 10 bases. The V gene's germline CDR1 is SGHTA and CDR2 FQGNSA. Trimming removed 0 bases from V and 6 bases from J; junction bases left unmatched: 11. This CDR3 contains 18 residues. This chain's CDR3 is CASSLAVLAGNGGNEQFF. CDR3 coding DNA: TGTGCCAGCAGCTTAGCGGTACTAGCGGGGAATGGGGGCAATGAGCAGTTCTTC.

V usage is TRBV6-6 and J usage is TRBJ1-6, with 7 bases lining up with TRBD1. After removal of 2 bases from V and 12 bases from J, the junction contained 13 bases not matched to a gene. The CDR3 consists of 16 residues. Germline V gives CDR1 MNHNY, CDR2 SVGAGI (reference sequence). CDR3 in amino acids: CASSYDPAGGPGPLHF. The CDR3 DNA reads TGTGCCAGCAGTTACGACCCCGCAGGGGGGCCTGGACCCCTCCACTTT.

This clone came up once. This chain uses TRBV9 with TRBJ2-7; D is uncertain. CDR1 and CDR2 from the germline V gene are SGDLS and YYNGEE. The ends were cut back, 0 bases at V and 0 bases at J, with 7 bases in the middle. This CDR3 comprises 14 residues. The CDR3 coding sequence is TGTGCCAGCAGCGTAGGTAGTGTCTCCTACGAGCAGTACTTC. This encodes CASSVGSVSYEQYF.

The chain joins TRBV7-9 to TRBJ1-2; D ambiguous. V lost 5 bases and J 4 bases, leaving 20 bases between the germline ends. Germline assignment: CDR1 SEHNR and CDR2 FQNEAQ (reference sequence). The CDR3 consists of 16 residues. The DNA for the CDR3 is TGTGCCAGCAGCCAAGAGGTCCAAGCACGGAGCTATGGCTACACCTTC. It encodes CASSQEVQARSYGYTF.

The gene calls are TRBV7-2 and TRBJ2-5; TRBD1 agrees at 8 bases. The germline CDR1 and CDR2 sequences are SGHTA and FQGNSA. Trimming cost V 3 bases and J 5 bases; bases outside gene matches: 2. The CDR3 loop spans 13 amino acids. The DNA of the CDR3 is TGTGCCAGCAGCTTCCGGACAGGGGAGACCCAGTACTTC. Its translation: CASSFRTGETQYF.

The CDR3 protein is CASSLNTGLAGLTDTQYF. CDR3 DNA sequence: TGTGCCAGCAGCCTAAACACGGGACTAGCGGGGCTCACAGATACGCAGTATTTT. The rearrangement joins TRBV5-4 to TRBJ2-3, with TRBD2 matching 13 bases. CDR1 is SGHNT, CDR2 YYREEE, per germline (reference sequence). CDR3 size: 18 residues. V trimming: 4 bases; J trimming: 2 bases; junction bases outside the gene matches: 10.

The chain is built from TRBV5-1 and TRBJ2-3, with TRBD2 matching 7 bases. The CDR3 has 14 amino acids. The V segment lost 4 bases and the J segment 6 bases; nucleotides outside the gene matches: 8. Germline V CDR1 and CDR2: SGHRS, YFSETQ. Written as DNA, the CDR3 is TGCGCCAGCAGCGCGGGATGGGGGGGGGATACGCAGTATTTT. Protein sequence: CASSAGWGGDTQYF.